This TCR beta chain was identified in a study of blood T cell repertoires in COVID-19. Here immunoSEQ multiplex PCR was the method, and the copy in TCRdb shows in-frame clones only, minus some. The sample carries 200,000 or so clones, roughly 89% recorded once. Losses at the gene ends were 0 bases for V and 5 bases for J; bases not matched to a gene: 7. Per germline, CDR1 LNHNV and CDR2 YYDKDF (reference sequence). The CDR3 consists of 16 residues. Cohort placement rested on clinical history that participants reported themselves. The TCR sequence derives from a woman in her thirties or forties with acute COVID-19. Sequenced: PBMCs or T cells enriched from blood (not recorded which). The chain employs TRBV15 and TRBJ1-5; 7 bases align to TRBD1. The CDR3 region has the DNA TGTGCCACCAGCAGAGATCTTCGACAGGGAGATCAGCCCCAGCATTTT. Amino acids: CATSRDLRQGDQPQHF.